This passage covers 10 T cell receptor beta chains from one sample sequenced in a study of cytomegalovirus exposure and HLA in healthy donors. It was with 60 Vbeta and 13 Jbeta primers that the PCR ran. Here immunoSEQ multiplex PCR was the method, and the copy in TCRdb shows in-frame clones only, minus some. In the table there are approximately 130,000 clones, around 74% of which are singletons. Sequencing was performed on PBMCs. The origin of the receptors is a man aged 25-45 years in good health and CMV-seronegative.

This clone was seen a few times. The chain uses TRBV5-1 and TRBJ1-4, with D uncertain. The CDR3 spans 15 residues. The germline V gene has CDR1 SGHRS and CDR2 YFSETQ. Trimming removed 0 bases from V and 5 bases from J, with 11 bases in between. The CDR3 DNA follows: TGCGCCAGCAGCTTGGGTCGTTGGCAGAATGAAAAACTGTTTTTT. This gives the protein CASSLGRWQNEKLFF.

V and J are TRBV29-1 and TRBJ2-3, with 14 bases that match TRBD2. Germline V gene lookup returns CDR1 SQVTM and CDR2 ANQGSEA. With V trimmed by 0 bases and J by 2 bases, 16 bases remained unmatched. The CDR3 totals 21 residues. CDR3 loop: CSVEDPPTSGRGTVFTDTQYF. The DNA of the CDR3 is TGCAGCGTTGAAGACCCTCCGACTAGCGGGAGGGGAACGGTTTTCACAGATACGCAGTATTTT.

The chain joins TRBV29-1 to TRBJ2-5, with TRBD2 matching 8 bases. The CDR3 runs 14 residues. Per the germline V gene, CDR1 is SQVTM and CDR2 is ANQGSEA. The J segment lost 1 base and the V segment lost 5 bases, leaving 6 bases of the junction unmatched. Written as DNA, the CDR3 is TGCAGCGTTAAGGATAGCGGGACCCAAGAGACCCAGTACTTC. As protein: CSVKDSGTQETQYF.

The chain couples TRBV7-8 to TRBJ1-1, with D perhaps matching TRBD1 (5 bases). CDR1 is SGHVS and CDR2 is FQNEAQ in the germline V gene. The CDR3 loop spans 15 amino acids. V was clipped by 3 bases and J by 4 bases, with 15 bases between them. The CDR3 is CASSFQPGKGTEAFF. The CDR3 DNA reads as TGTGCCAGCAGCTTTCAACCAGGGAAGGGCACTGAAGCTTTCTTT. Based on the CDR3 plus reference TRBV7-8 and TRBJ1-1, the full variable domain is GAGVSQSPRYKVAKRGQDVALRCDPISGHVSLFWYQQALGQGPEFLTYFQNEAQLDKSGLPSDRFFAERPEGSVSTLKIQRTQQEDSAVYLCASSFQPGKGTEAFFGQGTRLTVV.

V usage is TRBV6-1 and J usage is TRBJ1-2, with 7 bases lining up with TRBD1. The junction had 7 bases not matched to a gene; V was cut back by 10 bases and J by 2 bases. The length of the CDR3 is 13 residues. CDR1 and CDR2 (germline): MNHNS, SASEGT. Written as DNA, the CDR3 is TGTGCCACTTGGGGGACAGCCAACTATGGCTACACCTTC. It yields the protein CATWGTANYGYTF.

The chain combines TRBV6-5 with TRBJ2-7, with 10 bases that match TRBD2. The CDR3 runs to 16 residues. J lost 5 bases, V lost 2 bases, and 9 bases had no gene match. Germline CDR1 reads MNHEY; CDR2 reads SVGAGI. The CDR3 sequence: CASSYAASGGLDEQYF. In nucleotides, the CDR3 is TGTGCCAGCAGTTACGCCGCTAGCGGGGGCCTGGACGAGCAGTACTTC.

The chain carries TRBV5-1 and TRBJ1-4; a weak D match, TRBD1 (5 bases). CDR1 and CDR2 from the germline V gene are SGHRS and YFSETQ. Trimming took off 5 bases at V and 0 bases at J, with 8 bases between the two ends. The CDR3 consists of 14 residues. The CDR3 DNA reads TGCGCCAGCAGTACAGGCGCAACTAATGAAAAACTGTTTTTT. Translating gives CASSTGATNEKLFF. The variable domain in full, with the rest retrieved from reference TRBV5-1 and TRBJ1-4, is KAGVTQTPRYLIKTRGQQVTLSCSPISGHRSVSWYQQTPGQGLQFLFEYFSETQRNKGNFPGRFSGRQFSNSRSEMNVSTLELGDSALYLCASSTGATNEKLFFGSGTQLSVL.

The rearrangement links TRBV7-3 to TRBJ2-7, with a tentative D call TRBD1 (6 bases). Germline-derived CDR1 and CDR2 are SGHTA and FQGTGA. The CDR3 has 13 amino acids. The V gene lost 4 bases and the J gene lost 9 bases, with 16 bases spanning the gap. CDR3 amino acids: CASSSSQGMGQYF. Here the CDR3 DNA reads TGTGCCAGCAGCTCCTCACAGGGAATGGGGCAGTACTTC.

Here the CDR3 DNA reads TGTGCCAGCAGTAATCCAACCTTAGCGGGGGTTCCCTACGAGCAGTACTTC. It yields the protein CASSNPTLAGVPYEQYF. The J gene is TRBJ2-7, the V gene TRBV28, with 9 positions matching TRBD2. Per the germline V gene, CDR1 is MDHEN and CDR2 is SYDVKM. V shed 5 bases and J 2 bases; nucleotides not matched to a gene: 13. This CDR3 has 17 residues.

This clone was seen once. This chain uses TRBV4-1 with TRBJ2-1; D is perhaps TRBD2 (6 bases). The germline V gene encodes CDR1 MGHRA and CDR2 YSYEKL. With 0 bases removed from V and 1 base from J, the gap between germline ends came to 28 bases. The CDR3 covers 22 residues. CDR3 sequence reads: CASSQEGGRVSAPLGSYNEQFF. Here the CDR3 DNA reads TGCGCCAGCAGCCAAGAGGGGGGAAGGGTCAGCGCTCCCCTAGGGTCCTACAATGAGCAGTTCTTC.